This TCR beta chain was sequenced during a study of CD8 T cells in Susac syndrome. Germline V CDR1 and CDR2: MNHNS, SASEGT. The length of the CDR3 is 15 residues. V lost 3 bases and J lost 4; bases outside the gene matches: 6. RNA in amounts of about 0.5 to 1 ug was reverse transcribed with random hexamers. Coverage of TCR beta CDR3 amplification by immunoSEQ multiplex PCR extended to 54 Vbeta and 13 Jbeta. TCRdb processed the immunoSEQ multiplex PCR reads anew with MiXCR; each CDR3 protein has one entry. The sample holds about 300,000 distinct CDR3 sequences, about 88% seen once. TCR beta sequences were obtained from blood CD8+ and CD4+ T cells.

The V call is TRBV6-1, the J call TRBJ2-1; TRBD2 agrees at 7 bases. The sequence was collected from a human donor with multiple sclerosis. Specimen: CD8+ T cells from PBMCs. CDR3 in amino acids: CASSDRSGTYNEQFF. CDR3 bases: TGTGCCAGCAGTGATAGAAGCGGGACTTACAATGAGCAGTTCTTC.